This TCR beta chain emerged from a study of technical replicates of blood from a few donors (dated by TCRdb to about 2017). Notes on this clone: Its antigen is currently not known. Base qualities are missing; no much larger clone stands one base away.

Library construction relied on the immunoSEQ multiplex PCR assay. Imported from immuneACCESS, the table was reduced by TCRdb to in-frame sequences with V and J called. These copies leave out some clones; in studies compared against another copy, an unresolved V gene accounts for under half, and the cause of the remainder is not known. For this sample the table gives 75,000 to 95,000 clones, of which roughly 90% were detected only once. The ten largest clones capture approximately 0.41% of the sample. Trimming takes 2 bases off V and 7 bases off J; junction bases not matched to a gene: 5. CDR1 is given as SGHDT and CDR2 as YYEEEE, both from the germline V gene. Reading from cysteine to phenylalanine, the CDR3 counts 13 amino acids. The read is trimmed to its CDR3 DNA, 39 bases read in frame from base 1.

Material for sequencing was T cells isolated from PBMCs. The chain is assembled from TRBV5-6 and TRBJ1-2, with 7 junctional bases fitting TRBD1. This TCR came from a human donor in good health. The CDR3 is CASSFQGVVGYTF. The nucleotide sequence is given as TGTGCCAGCAGCTTTCAGGGGGTAGTTGGCTACACCTTC.